The sequence of this T cell receptor (beta chain) was determined in a study of PD-1 blockade in classical Hodgkin lymphoma. Study-wide background: The study gave patients nivolumab 3 mg/kg intravenously every 2 weeks.

Sequencing used immunoSEQ multiplex PCR; TCRdb keeps in-frame clones, though not all of them. The sample contains 6,500 to 8,500 clones, around nine tenths of which appear only once. Study-wide findings and caveats: Among the patients, those starting nivolumab under 1 year after ASCT were excluded. While CD8+ TCR diversity did not rise significantly by C4D1, CD4+ TCR diversity did.

As to time point: cycle 4 day 1 (C4D1), after around six weeks of nivolumab. Relapse after autologous stem cell transplantation occurred in every patient, and brentuximab vedotin exposure varied. Concerning this clone: Its antigen is not known.

Germline CDR1 MNHEY, CDR2 SVGAGI. The CDR3 spans 14 residues. Trimming took off 6 bases at V and 4 bases at J, with 15 bases between the two ends. The sample consisted of peripheral blood mononuclear cells (PBMCs), taken before the fourth cycle of nivolumab. The clonotype comes from a human donor with classical Hodgkin lymphoma. The V call is TRBV6-5, the J call TRBJ1-2; TRBD1 might be the D (5 bases). The CDR3 loop reads CASRGGLTGYGYTF. In DNA form, the CDR3 reads TGTGCCAGCAGGGGGGGGTTAACCGGCTATGGCTACACCTTC.